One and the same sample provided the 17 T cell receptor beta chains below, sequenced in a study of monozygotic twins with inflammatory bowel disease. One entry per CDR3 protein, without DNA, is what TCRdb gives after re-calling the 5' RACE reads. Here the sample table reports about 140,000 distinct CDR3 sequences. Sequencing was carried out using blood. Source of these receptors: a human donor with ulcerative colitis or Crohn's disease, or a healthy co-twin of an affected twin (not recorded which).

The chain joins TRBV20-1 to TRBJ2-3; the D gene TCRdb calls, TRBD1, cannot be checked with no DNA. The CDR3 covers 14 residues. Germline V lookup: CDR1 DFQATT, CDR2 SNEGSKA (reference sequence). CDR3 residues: CSAPDPGKADTQYF.

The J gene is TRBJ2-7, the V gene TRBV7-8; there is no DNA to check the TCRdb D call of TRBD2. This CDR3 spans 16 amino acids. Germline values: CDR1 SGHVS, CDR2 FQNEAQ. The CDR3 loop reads CASSPTRTSGPYEQYF.

The chain's CDR3 is CASTPDRAATNEKLFF. The V gene is TRBV28, the J gene TRBJ1-4; there is no DNA to check the TCRdb D call of TRBD1. The germline V gene has CDR1 MDHEN and CDR2 SYDVKM. This CDR3 contains 16 residues.

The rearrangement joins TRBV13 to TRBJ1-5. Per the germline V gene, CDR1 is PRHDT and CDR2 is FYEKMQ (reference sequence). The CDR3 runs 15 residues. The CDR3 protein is CASSGGTSAGQPQHF.

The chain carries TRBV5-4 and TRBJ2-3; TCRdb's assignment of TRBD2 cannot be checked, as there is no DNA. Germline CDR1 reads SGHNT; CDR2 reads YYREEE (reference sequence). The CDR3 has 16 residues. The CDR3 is CASSLAASGSADTQYF.

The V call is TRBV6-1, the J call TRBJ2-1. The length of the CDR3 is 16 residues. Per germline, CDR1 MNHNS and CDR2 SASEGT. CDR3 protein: CASSHRLFGRWGEQFF.

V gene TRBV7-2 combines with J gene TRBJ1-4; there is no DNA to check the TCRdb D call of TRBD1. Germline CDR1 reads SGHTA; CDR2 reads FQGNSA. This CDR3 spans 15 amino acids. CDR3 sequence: CASSLSRQGNEKLFF. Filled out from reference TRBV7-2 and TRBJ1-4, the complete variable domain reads GAGVSQSPSNKVTEKGKDVELRCDPISGHTALYWYRQSLGQGLEFLIYFQGNSAPDKSGLPSDRFSAERTGGSVSTLTIQRTQQEDSAVYLCASSLSRQGNEKLFFGSGTQLSVL.

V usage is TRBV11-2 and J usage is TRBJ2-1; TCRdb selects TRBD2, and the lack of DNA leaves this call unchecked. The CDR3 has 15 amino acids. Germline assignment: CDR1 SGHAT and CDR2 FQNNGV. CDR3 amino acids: CASSSPGTPYYEQFF.

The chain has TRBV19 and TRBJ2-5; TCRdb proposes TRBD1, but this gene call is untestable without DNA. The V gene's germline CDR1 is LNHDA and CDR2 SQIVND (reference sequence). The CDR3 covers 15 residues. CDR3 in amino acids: CASSKELAGKETQYF.

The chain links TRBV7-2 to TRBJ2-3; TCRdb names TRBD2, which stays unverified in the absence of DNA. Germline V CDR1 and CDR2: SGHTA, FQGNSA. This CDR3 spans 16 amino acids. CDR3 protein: CASSSLLAGGGDTQYF.

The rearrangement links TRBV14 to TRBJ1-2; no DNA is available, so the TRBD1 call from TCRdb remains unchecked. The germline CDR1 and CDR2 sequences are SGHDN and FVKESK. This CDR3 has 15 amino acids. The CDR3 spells CASSPYSHPLYGYTF.

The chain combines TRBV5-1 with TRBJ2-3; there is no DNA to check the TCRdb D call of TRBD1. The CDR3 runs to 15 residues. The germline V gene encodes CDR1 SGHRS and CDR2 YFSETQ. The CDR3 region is CASSSVGPGADTQYF. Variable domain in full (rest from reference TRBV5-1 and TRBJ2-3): KAGVTQTPRYLIKTRGQQVTLSCSPISGHRSVSWYQQTPGQGLQFLFEYFSETQRNKGNFPGRFSGRQFSNSRSEMNVSTLELGDSALYLCASSSVGPGADTQYFGPGTRLTVL.

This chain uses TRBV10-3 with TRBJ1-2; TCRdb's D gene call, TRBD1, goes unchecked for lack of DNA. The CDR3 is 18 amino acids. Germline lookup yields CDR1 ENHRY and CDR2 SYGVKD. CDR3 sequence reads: CAISESDRGRRVKHGYTF.

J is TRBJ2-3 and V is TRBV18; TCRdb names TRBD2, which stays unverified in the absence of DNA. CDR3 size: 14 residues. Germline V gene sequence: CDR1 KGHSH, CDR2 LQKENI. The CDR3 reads CASSPVPGPDTQYF.

CDR3 amino acids: CASSLRETHQETQYF. The chain recombines TRBV7-8 with TRBJ2-5. CDR3 size: 15 residues. CDR1 and CDR2 from the germline V gene are SGHVS and FQNEAQ.

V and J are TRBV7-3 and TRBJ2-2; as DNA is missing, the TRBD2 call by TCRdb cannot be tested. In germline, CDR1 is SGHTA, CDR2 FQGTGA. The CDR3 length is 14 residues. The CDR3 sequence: CASSGLPNTGELFF.

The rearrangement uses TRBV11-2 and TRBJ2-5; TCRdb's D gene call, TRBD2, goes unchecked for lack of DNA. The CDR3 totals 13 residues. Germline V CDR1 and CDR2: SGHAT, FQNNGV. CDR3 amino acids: CASRTSGVETQYF.